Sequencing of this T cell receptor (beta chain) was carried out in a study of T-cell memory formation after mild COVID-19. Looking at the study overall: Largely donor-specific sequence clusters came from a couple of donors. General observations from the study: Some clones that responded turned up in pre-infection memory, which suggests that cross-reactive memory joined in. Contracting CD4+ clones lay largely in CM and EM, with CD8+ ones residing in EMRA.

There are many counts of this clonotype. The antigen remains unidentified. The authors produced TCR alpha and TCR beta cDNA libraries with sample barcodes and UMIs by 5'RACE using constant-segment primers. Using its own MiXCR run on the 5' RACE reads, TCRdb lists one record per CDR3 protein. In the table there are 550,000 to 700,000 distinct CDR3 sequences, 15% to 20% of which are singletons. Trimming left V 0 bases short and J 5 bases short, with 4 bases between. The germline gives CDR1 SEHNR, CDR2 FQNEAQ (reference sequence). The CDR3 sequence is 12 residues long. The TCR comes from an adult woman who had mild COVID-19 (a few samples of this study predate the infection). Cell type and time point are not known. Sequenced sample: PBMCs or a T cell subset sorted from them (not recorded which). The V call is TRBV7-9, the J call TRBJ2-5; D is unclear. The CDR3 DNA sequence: TGTGCCAGCAGCTTAGCAGGGGAGACCCAGTACTTC. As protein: CASSLAGETQYF.